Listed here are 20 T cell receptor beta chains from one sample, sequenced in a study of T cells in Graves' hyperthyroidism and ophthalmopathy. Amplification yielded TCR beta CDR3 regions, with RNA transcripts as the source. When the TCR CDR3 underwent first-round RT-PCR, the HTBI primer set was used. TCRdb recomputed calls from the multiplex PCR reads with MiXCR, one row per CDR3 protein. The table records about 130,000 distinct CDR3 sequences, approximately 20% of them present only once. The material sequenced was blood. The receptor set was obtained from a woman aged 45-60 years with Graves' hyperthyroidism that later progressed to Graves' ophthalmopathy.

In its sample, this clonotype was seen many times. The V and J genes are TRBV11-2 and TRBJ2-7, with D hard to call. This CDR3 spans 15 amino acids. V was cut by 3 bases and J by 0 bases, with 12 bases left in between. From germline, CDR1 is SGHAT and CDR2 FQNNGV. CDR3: CASSFHDRSSYEQYF. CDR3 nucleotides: TGTGCCAGCAGCTTCCATGATCGGAGCTCCTACGAGCAGTACTTC.

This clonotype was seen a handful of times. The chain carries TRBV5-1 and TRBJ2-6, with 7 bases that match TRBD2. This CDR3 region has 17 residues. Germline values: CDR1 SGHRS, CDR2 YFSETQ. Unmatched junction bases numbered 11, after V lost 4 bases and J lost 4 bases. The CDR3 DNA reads TGCGCCAGCAGCGGATTGGTGGGGGGGGTAGGGGCCAACGTCCTGACTTTC. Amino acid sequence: CASSGLVGGVGANVLTF.

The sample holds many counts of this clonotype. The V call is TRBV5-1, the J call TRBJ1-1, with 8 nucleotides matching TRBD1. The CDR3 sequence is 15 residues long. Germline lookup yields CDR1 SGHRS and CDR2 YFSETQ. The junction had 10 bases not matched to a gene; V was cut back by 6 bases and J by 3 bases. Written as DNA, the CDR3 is TGCGCCAGCATGTTAGGTGGACAGGGCCACACTGAAGCTTTCTTT. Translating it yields CASMLGGQGHTEAFF.

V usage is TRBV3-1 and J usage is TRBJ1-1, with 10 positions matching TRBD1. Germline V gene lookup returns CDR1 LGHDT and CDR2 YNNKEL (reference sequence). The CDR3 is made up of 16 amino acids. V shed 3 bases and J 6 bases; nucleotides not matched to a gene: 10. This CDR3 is CASSHPDRGRIPEAFF. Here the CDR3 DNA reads TGTGCCAGCAGCCACCCCGACAGGGGGCGGATTCCTGAAGCTTTCTTT.

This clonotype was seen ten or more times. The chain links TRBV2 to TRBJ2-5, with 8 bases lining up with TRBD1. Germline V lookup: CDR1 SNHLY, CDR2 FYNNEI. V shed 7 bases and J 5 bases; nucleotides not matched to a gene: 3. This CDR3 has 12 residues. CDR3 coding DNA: TGTGCCAGCACCTGGGACAGGGAGACCCAGTACTTC. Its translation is CASTWDRETQYF. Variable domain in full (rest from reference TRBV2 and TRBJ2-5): EPEVTQTPSHQVTQMGQEVILRCVPISNHLYFYWYRQILGQKVEFLVSFYNNEISEKSEIFDDQFSVERPDGSNFTLKIRSTKLEDSAMYFCASTWDRETQYFGPGTRLLVL.

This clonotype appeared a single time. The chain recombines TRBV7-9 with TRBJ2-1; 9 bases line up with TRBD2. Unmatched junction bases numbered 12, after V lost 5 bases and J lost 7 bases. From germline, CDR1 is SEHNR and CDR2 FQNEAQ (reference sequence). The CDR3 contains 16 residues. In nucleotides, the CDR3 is TGTGCCAGCAGCCCAGAGACTAGCGGAGGGTGGAATGAGCAGTTCTTC. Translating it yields CASSPETSGGWNEQFF. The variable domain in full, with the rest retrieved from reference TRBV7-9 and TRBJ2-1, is DTGVSQNPRHKITKRGQNVTFRCDPISEHNRLYWYRQTLGQGPEFLTYFQNEAQLEKSRLLSDRFSAERPKGSFSTLEIQRTEQGDSAMYLCASSPETSGGWNEQFFGPGTRLTVL.

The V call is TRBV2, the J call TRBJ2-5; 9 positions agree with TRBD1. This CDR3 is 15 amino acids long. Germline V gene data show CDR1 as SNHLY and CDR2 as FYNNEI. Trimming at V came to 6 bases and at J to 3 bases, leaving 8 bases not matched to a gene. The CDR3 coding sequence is TGTGCCAGCAGAAGGGGACAGGGAGAAAAAGAGACCCAGTACTTC. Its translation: CASRRGQGEKETQYF.

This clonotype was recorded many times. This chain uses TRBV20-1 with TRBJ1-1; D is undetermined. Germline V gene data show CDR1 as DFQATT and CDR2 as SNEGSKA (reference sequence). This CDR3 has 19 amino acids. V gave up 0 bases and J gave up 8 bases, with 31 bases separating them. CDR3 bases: TGCAGTGCTAGAGATCCCCATCTGGCATACCATCAGGCGTTTGGGGAAGCTTTCTTT. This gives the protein CSARDPHLAYHQAFGEAFF.

The CDR3 region has the DNA TGTGCCAGCAGCTTAGTTAGTGGCGGGGTTGGCAATCAGCCCCAGCATTTT. The encoded protein is CASSLVSGGVGNQPQHF. The rearrangement joins TRBV11-2 to TRBJ1-5; D gene uncertain. Trimming took 1 base from V and 2 from J, leaving 15 bases between them. CDR3 length equals 17 residues. Germline V gene data show CDR1 as SGHAT and CDR2 as FQNNGV.

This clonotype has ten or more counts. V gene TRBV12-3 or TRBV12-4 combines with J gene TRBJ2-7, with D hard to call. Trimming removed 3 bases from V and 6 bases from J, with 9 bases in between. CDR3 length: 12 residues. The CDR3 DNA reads TGTGCCAGCAGTTTCAAATTGGGCGAGCAGTACTTC. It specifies CASSFKLGEQYF.

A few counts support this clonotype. The CDR3 DNA follows: TGCGCCAGCAGCGAAGGGACTCGTGTCGGTACCTACGAGCAGTACTTC. Amino acids: CASSEGTRVGTYEQYF. This sequence joins TRBV5-1 and TRBJ2-7; possibly TRBD2 for D (6 bases). The V end was cut by 4 bases, the J end by 2 bases, with 19 bases between. The length of the CDR3 is 16 residues. CDR1 is SGHRS and CDR2 is YFSETQ in the germline V gene.

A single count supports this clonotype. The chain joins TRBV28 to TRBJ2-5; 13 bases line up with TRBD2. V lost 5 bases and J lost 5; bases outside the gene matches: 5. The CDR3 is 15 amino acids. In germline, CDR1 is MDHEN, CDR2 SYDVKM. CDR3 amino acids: CASSPRTSGSETQYF. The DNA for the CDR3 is TGTGCCAGCAGTCCGCGGACTAGCGGGAGTGAGACCCAGTACTTC. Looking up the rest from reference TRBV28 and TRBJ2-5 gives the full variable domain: DVKVTQSSRYLVKRTGEKVFLECVQDMDHENMFWYRQDPGLGLRLIYFSYDVKMKEKGDIPEGYSVSREKKERFSLILESASTNQTSMYLCASSPRTSGSETQYFGPGTRLLVL.

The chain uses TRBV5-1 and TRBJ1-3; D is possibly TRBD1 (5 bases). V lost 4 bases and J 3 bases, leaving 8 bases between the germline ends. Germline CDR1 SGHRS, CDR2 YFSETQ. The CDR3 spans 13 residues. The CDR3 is CASSPDIGNTIYF. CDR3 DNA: TGCGCCAGCAGCCCGGACATTGGAAACACCATATATTTT.

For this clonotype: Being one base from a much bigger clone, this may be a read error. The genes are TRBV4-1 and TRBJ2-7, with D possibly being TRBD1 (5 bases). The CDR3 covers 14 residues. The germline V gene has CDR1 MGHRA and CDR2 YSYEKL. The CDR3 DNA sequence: TGCGCCAGCAGCAAACAAGACCAGGGCTACGAGCAGTGCTTC. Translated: CASSKQDQGYEQCF.

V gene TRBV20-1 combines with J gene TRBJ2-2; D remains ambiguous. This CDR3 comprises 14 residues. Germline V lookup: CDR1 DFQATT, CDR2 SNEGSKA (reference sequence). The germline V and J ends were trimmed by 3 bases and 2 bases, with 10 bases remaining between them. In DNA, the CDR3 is TGCAGTGCTAGTTTAGTGGGTAACACCGGGGAGCTGTTTTTT. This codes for CSASLVGNTGELFF.

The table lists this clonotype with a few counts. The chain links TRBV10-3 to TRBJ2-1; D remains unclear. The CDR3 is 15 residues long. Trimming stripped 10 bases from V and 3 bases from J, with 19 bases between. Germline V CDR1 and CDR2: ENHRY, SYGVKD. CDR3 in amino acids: CATGPKGSYYNEQFF. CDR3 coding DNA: TGTGCCACCGGACCGAAAGGGTCGTACTACAATGAGCAGTTCTTC.

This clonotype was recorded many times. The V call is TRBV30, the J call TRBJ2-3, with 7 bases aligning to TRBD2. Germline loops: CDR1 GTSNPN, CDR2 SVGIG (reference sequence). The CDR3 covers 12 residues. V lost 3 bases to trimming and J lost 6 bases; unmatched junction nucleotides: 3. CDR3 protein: CAWSGRIDTQYF. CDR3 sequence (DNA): TGTGCCTGGAGCGGGAGGATTGATACGCAGTATTTT.

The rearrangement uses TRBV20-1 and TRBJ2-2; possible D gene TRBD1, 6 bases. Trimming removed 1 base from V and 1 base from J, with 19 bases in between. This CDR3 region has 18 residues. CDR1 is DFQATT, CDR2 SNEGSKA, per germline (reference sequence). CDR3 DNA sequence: TGCAGTGCTAGAGGAACCAGCTGGGGGCGCGGGAACACCGGGGAGCTGTTTTTT. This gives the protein CSARGTSWGRGNTGELFF.

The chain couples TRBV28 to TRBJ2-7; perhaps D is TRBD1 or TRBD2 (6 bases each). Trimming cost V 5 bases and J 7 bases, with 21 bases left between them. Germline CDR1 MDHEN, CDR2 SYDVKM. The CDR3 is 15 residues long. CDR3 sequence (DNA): TGTGCCAGCAGTCCTTCTGGGTCTCAGGGGAGGGAGCAGTACTTC. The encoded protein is CASSPSGSQGREQYF.

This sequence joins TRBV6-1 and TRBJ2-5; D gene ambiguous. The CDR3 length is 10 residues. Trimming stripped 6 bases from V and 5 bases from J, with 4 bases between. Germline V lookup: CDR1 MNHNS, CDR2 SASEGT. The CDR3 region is CASRGETQYF. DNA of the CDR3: TGTGCCAGCAGGGGGGAGACCCAGTACTTC.